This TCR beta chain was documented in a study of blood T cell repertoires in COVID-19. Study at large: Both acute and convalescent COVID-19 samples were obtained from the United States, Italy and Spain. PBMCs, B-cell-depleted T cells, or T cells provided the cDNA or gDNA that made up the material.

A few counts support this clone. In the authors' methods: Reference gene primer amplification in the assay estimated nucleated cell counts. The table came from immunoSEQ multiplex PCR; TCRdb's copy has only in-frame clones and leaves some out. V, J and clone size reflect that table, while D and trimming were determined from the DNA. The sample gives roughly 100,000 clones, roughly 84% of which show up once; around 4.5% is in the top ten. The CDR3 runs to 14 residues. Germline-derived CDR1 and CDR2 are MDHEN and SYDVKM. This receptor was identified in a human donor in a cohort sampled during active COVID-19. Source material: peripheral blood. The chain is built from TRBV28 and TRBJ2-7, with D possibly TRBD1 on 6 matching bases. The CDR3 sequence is CATCRPDSSYEQYF. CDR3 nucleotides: TGTGCTACCTGCCGTCCGGACAGCTCCTACGAGCAGTACTTC.